This T cell receptor beta chain was identified during a study of beta chain features in type 1 diabetes. This clone has just a few counts. V dropped 6 bases and J dropped 2 bases, with 8 bases sitting between them. The CDR3 is made up of 14 amino acids. Germline V gene sequence: CDR1 MNHEY, CDR2 SMNVEV (reference sequence). The sequenced template was cDNA made from the entire isolated RNA. Clones were read by immunoSEQ multiplex PCR, and TCRdb kept only the in-frame ones, dropping some. The sample records 150,000 or so clones, less than 9.5% being singletons. The material sequenced was central memory CD4+ T cells from blood. This clonotype was obtained from a young woman in good health. This sequence joins TRBV27 and TRBJ2-6, with D hard to call. Here the CDR3 DNA reads TGTGCCAGCAGGACTGCCGCTGGGGCCAACGTCCTGACTTTC. This codes for CASRTAAGANVLTF. Full variable domain (rest looked up from reference TRBV27 and TRBJ2-6): EAQVTQNPRYLITVTGKKLTVTCSQNMNHEYMSWYRQDPGLGLRQIYYSMNVEVTDKGDVPEGYKVSRKEKRNFPLILESPSPNQTSLYFCASRTAAGANVLTFGAGSRLTVL.